Listed below are T cell receptor beta chains from one sample, sequenced in a study of shared clonotypes between healthy human individuals. The table came from immunoSEQ multiplex PCR; TCRdb's copy has only in-frame clones and leaves some out. Of some 690,000 clones in the sample, roughly 91% were seen once. Sample: memory CD8+ T cells from PBMCs. All receptors derive from a man younger than 35 in good health. Some clones in this sample may be carry-over from other donors' samples. CDR3s include the opening cysteine and the closing phenylalanine or tryptophan. A D gene is named only where the DNA matches it firmly. A row's size may be missing; if present it is once, few, many or a size class.

J | D | V | length | size | CDR3 | DNA
TRBJ2-5 | TRBD2 | TRBV9 | 15 | NA | CASSGPGLMSKTQYF | TGTGCCAGCAGCGGACCGGGACTAATGAGTAAGACCCAGTACTTC
TRBJ2-7 | NA | TRBV6-5 | 13 | NA | CASSSIGSNEQYF | TGTGCCAGCAGTTCTATTGGGTCCAACGAGCAGTACTTC
TRBJ1-1 | NA | TRBV11-2 | 14 | once | CASSLAAGNTEAFF | TGTGCCAGCAGCTTAGCCGCGGGTAACACTGAAGCTTTCTTT
TRBJ2-1 | NA | TRBV28 | 15 | NA | CASSLWPRSNNEQFF | TGTGCCAGCAGTTTGTGGCCGCGGAGCAACAATGAGCAGTTCTTC
TRBJ2-1 | NA | TRBV20-1 | 11 | NA | CSASSDRPQFF | TGCAGTGCTAGTTCAGACCGGCCGCAGTTCTTC
TRBJ2-5 | NA | TRBV5-1 | 15 | once | CASSLRGPGTAPQYF | TGCGCCAGCAGCTTGAGAGGGCCGGGCACGGCGCCCCAGTACTTC
TRBJ2-1 | NA | TRBV19 | 15 | NA | CASNHGTQIYNEQFF | TGTGCCAGTAACCATGGGACTCAAATCTACAATGAGCAGTTCTTC
TRBJ2-7 | NA | TRBV28 | 14 | NA | CASSLSGTDYEQYF | TGTGCCAGCAGTTTATCCGGTACCGATTACGAGCAGTACTTC
TRBJ2-1 | TRBD2 | TRBV7-9 | 18 | NA | CASSHATSHLYNYNEQFF | TGTGCCAGCAGCCACGCGACTAGCCACCTATACAATTACAATGAGCAGTTCTTC
TRBJ2-3 | NA | TRBV19 | 16 | few | CASSTGPRAITDTQYF | TGTGCCAGTAGTACCGGACCCAGGGCGATCACAGATACGCAGTATTTT
TRBJ2-3 | NA | TRBV6-5 | 14 | NA | CASSYGLRADTQYF | TGTGCCAGCAGTTACGGGCTAAGGGCAGATACGCAGTATTTT
TRBJ2-7 | NA | TRBV27 | 15 | NA | CASSLERVPLREQYF | TGTGCCAGCAGTTTAGAGCGGGTTCCATTACGGGAGCAGTACTTC
TRBJ2-7 | TRBD2 | TRBV27 | 16 | NA | CASSLRGLAGVREQYF | TGTGCCAGCAGTTTACGAGGACTAGCCGGGGTTCGCGAGCAGTACTTC
TRBJ1-2 | NA | TRBV6-1 | 17 | NA | CASSGLTGAQGNYGYTF | TGTGCCAGCAGTGGCCTAACCGGGGCCCAGGGCAACTATGGCTACACCTTC
TRBJ1-5 | NA | TRBV9 | 9 | NA | CASNTAQHF | TGTGCCAGCAATACGGCCCAGCATTTT
TRBJ2-3 | NA | TRBV11-2 | 12 | NA | CASSSARGTQYF | TGTGCCAGCAGCTCCGCCCGCGGTACGCAGTATTTT
TRBJ2-1 | TRBD2 | TRBV4-1 | 18 | NA | CASSQDIGLAGHYNEQFF | TGCGCCAGCAGCCAAGATATAGGACTAGCGGGACACTACAATGAGCAGTTCTTC
TRBJ1-2 | NA | TRBV27 | 14 | NA | CASSLSPGPLGYTF | TGTGCCAGCAGTTTATCTCCAGGACCGCTTGGCTACACCTTC
TRBJ1-1 | NA | TRBV4-1 | 13 | NA | CTSSGGVNTEAFF | TGCACCAGCTCGGGGGGGGTGAACACTGAAGCTTTCTTT
TRBJ2-3 | TRBD2 | TRBV7-9 | 15 | NA | CASSLELAGGGTQYF | TGTGCCAGCAGCTTAGAACTAGCGGGAGGGGGTACGCAGTATTTT
TRBJ2-1 | NA | TRBV29-1 | 11 | NA | CSVELPPEQFF | TGCAGCGTTGAACTCCCGCCGGAGCAGTTCTTC
TRBJ1-1 | NA | TRBV11-2 | 15 | NA | CASSLDQQLNTEAFF | TGTGCCAGCAGCTTAGATCAACAGCTGAACACTGAAGCTTTCTTT
TRBJ2-1 | TRBD2 | TRBV15 | 13 | NA | CATSETSEGEQFF | TGTGCCACCAGCGAGACTAGCGAAGGCGAGCAGTTCTTC
TRBJ1-1 | TRBD1 | TRBV28 | 14 | many | CASTGGNSGTEAFF | TGTGCCAGCACAGGGGGCAATAGTGGCACTGAAGCTTTCTTT
TRBJ2-2 | NA | TRBV28 | 16 | NA | CASSPMELANTGELFF | TGTGCCAGCAGTCCCATGGAACTCGCGAACACCGGGGAGCTGTTTTTT
TRBJ2-7 | TRBD2 | TRBV10-1 | 14 | once | CASSVAGVPCEQYF | TGCGCCAGCAGTGTAGCGGGGGTCCCCTGCGAGCAGTACTTC
TRBJ2-7 | NA | TRBV6-1 | 16 | NA | CASSENRRGGSYEQYF | TGTGCCAGCAGTGAAAATAGGAGGGGGGGTTCCTACGAGCAGTACTTC
TRBJ2-7 | NA | TRBV19 | 14 | NA | CASSWTAVPYEQYF | TGTGCCAGTAGTTGGACAGCTGTCCCCTACGAGCAGTACTTC
TRBJ2-2 | NA | TRBV27 | 20 | once | CASSSYRVSFRLAGTGELFF | TGTGCCAGCAGTTCTTACAGGGTTAGCTTCAGACTGGCAGGCACCGGGGAGCTGTTTTTT
TRBJ2-7 | NA | TRBV7-9 | 14 | once | CASSLEFTVDEQYF | TGTGCCAGCAGCTTAGAATTCACAGTGGACGAGCAGTACTTC
TRBJ1-1 | NA | TRBV25-1 | 11 | NA | CASSTVTEAFF | TGTGCCAGCTCGACAGTTACTGAAGCTTTCTTT
TRBJ2-7 | NA | TRBV11-2 | 15 | NA | CASSSFEGGYYEQYF | TGTGCCAGCAGCTCCTTCGAGGGGGGCTATTACGAGCAGTACTTC
TRBJ2-7 | NA | TRBV6-4 | 14 | NA | CASSWTQPLNEQYF | TGTGCCAGCAGTTGGACTCAACCTCTTAACGAGCAGTACTTC
TRBJ2-2 | TRBD2 | TRBV4-2 | 19 | NA | CASSQDLLAGGTFTGELFF | TGTGCCAGCAGCCAAGATCTTCTAGCGGGAGGGACATTCACCGGGGAGCTGTTTTTT
TRBJ2-1 | NA | TRBV19 | 14 | NA | CASSLGGSYNEQFF | TGTGCCAGTAGCCTAGGGGGCTCCTACAATGAGCAGTTCTTC
TRBJ1-2 | TRBD1 | TRBV28 | 17 | NA | CASSLGTFTGTGGAPQF | TGTGCCAGCAGTTTAGGGACCTTCACCGGGACAGGGGGCGCCCCGCAATTC
TRBJ1-1 | NA | TRBV27 | 17 | once | CASSLGGKRTVNAEAFF | TGTGCCAGCAGTTTAGGGGGTAAAAGGACAGTGAACGCTGAAGCTTTCTTT